Below, 14 T cell receptor beta chains from the same sample are listed, as sequenced in a study of cytomegalovirus exposure and HLA in healthy donors. The PCR employed 60 Vbeta primers together with 13 Jbeta primers. TCRdb's table, derived via immunoSEQ multiplex PCR, lists solely in-frame clones and lacks some. The sample lists 160,000 or so clones; 81% were seen once. Sequenced input: PBMCs. Receptors were obtained from a woman aged 50 to 65 in good health and CMV-seronegative.

The CDR3 sequence: CASTQGVGPSYEQYF. CDR3 nucleotide sequence: TGTGCCAGCACACAGGGCGTGGGGCCCTCCTACGAGCAGTACTTC. The V and J genes are TRBV5-6 and TRBJ2-7, with D perhaps matching TRBD1 (6 bases). Trimming left V 6 bases short and J 0 bases short, with 16 bases between. Germline assignment: CDR1 SGHDT and CDR2 YYEEEE. The CDR3 covers 15 residues. Based on the CDR3 plus reference TRBV5-6 and TRBJ2-7, the full variable domain is DAGVTQSPTHLIKTRGQQVTLRCSPKSGHDTVSWYQQALGQGPQFIFQYYEEEERQRGNFPDRFSGHQFPNYSSELNVNALLLGDSALYLCASTQGVGPSYEQYFGPGTRLTVT.

The V and J genes are TRBV6-6 and TRBJ2-1; TRBD2 aligns across 12 bases. The CDR3 runs to 15 residues. Per the germline V gene, CDR1 is MNHNY and CDR2 is SVGAGI (reference sequence). Trimming cost V 7 bases and J 9 bases; bases outside gene matches: 10. DNA for the CDR3: TGTGCCAGCACCCTACCGGGACTAGCGGGTAGTGAGCAGTTCTTC. This gives the protein CASTLPGLAGSEQFF.

This chain joins TRBV7-2 and TRBJ1-6; D may be TRBD1 (6 bases). V lost 4 bases and J 10 bases, leaving 14 bases between the germline ends. Germline values: CDR1 SGHTA, CDR2 FQGNSA. The CDR3 runs 14 residues. The CDR3 loop reads CASSSQGRGSPLHF. CDR3 sequence (DNA): TGTGCCAGCAGCTCACAGGGAAGAGGGTCACCCCTCCACTTT.

The CDR3 DNA sequence: TGTGCCAGCAGTGAATGGTCTAGCGGGGGGGCCAATGAGCAGTTCTTC. It is translated as CASSEWSSGGANEQFF. V is TRBV2 and J is TRBJ2-1; 12 bases line up with TRBD2. The CDR3 has 16 amino acids. The V and J ends lost 2 bases and 6 bases, in that order; junction bases with no gene match: 5. Germline CDR1 is SNHLY and CDR2 is FYNNEI.

The genes are TRBV7-2 and TRBJ2-3, with TRBD2 matching over 7 bases. Germline assignment: CDR1 SGHTA and CDR2 FQGNSA. The V gene end was trimmed by 1 base and the J gene end by 5 bases; junction bases not matched to a gene: 9. The CDR3 has 16 amino acids. The CDR3 DNA is TGTGCCAGCAGCTTAGTCGGGGGGAGCGGGCAAGATACGCAGTATTTT. Amino acids: CASSLVGGSGQDTQYF.

This clone has more than one count but fewer than ten. The chain is built from TRBV6-5 and TRBJ2-5, with 7 bases aligning to TRBD1. J was trimmed by 5 bases and V by 6 bases; bases with no gene match: 9. Germline V lookup: CDR1 MNHEY, CDR2 SVGAGI. The CDR3 consists of 14 residues. The CDR3 coding sequence is TGTGCCAGCAGACGCAGGACAGGTACGGAGACCCAGTACTTC. Translation: CASRRRTGTETQYF.

The V gene is TRBV7-3, the J gene TRBJ1-6; D call uncertain. Looked up from germline, CDR1 is SGHTA and CDR2 is FQGTGA. The CDR3 is 14 amino acids. V lost 6 bases, J lost 7 bases, and 13 bases lay in between. The DNA for the CDR3 is TGTGCCAGCAGTGTCGGGGTCCCGAATTCACCCCTCCACTTT. Translating gives CASSVGVPNSPLHF.

J is TRBJ2-7 and V is TRBV11-2; D perhaps matches TRBD1 (5 bases). The CDR3 spans 14 residues. CDR1 is SGHAT and CDR2 is FQNNGV in the germline V gene. V lost 2 bases to trimming and J lost 3 bases, with 11 bases between them. The DNA for the CDR3 is TGTGCCAGCAGCTTACAAGACAGTGGCTACGAGCAGTACTTC. Amino acid sequence: CASSLQDSGYEQYF.

The rearrangement uses TRBV30 and TRBJ1-5; 7 bases are a match to TRBD1. The CDR3 extends over 15 amino acids. Per the germline V gene, CDR1 is GTSNPN and CDR2 is SVGIG (reference sequence). The ends lost 2 bases at V and 2 bases at J; junction bases unmatched: 6. In DNA form, the CDR3 reads TGTGCCTGGAGTAACTTCGGACAGGGCAATCAGCCCCAGCATTTT. Its translation is CAWSNFGQGNQPQHF.

This rearrangement joins TRBV5-1 to TRBJ1-2; TRBD1 agrees at 7 bases. Trimming at V came to 0 bases and at J to 6 bases, leaving 8 bases not matched to a gene. Germline values: CDR1 SGHRS, CDR2 YFSETQ. The CDR3 extends over 15 amino acids. DNA of the CDR3: TGCGCCAGCAGCTTGGCCAACAGGGGAGGAGATGGCTACACCTTC. Protein sequence: CASSLANRGGDGYTF.

The chain has TRBV7-3 and TRBJ2-2, with a possible D match to TRBD1 (6 bases). The CDR3 extends over 16 amino acids. From germline, CDR1 is SGHTA and CDR2 FQGTGA. V was shortened by 5 bases and J by 4 bases, with 17 bases between the two germline ends. For the CDR3, the DNA is TGTGCCAGCAGCCTAAATACAGGGAGAGGCACCGGGGAGCTGTTTTTT. Protein product: CASSLNTGRGTGELFF.

The gene calls are TRBV19 and TRBJ1-1; possible D gene TRBD1, 5 bases. Germline CDR1 and CDR2: LNHDA and SQIVND (reference sequence). With 3 bases removed from V and 1 base from J, the gap between germline ends came to 18 bases. The CDR3 covers 17 residues. CDR3 DNA: TGTGCCAGTAGTATCTGGGGGGACGGGGTCAAGAACACTGAAGCTTTCTTT. It encodes CASSIWGDGVKNTEAFF.

This sequence joins TRBV6-6 and TRBJ2-2; D ambiguous. The CDR3 has 13 residues. V gave up 6 bases and J gave up 3 bases, with 8 bases separating them. Germline V CDR1 and CDR2: MNHNY, SVGAGI (reference sequence). The CDR3 sequence is CASRSRYTGELFF. CDR3 in DNA: TGTGCCAGCAGAAGCCGATACACCGGGGAGCTGTTTTTT.

V and J are TRBV6-8 and TRBJ2-1, with 8 bases matching TRBD2. This CDR3 region has 13 residues. Germline CDR1 MNHGY, CDR2 SAAAGT. V lost 11 bases, J lost 6 bases, and 9 bases stayed unmatched. The CDR3 DNA follows: TGTGCCGTTAAGCGGGAGTATCGCAATGAGCAGTTCTTC. Its translation: CAVKREYRNEQFF.